Presented here are 32 T cell receptor beta chains from one specimen sequenced in a study of OX40 agonist ivuxolimab in advanced cancers. Using immunoSEQ multiplex PCR, the repertoire was profiled, and TCRdb retains in-frame clones only, with some absent. The table lists tens of thousands of clones, 79% of them singletons, with around 9.9% in the top ten. The sequencing used CD4+ or CD8+ T cells sorted from blood, collected in a trial of the OX40 agonist ivuxolimab. These receptors originate from an adult with an advanced solid tumor such as melanoma, head and neck, liver or kidney cancer.

J is TRBJ2-7 and V is TRBV2; 10 bases align to TRBD2. J gave up 0 bases and V 0 bases, and 5 bases lay outside the gene matches. The germline V gene encodes CDR1 SNHLY and CDR2 FYNNEI. This CDR3 contains 17 residues. The CDR3 DNA is TGTGCCAGCAGTGAAGCGCTTCAGCGGGGGGGCTCCTACGAGCAGTACTTC. This translates into CASSEALQRGGSYEQYF.

The chain couples TRBV7-6 to TRBJ2-7; D gene ambiguous. V was cut by 4 bases and J by 0 bases, with 13 bases left in between. Germline CDR1 SGHVS, CDR2 FNYEAQ. The CDR3 covers 15 residues. CDR3 sequence (DNA): TGTGCCAGCAGCTCCCCTATTCTCGGCTCCTACGAGCAGTACTTC. Its protein product is CASSSPILGSYEQYF.

V is TRBV11-3 and J is TRBJ1-1, with 7 bases lining up with TRBD1. Germline values: CDR1 SGHNT, CDR2 YENEEA. The CDR3 sequence is 15 residues long. V lost 5 bases and J lost 0; bases outside the gene matches: 6. CDR3 in DNA: TGTGCCAGCAGCGCTAACAGGGGCCTGAACACTGAAGCTTTCTTT. This gives the protein CASSANRGLNTEAFF.

The chain carries TRBV5-6 and TRBJ2-7, with D hard to call. Germline V gene sequence: CDR1 SGHDT, CDR2 YYEEEE. With 4 bases removed from V and 3 bases from J, the gap between germline ends came to 11 bases. There are 13 residues in the CDR3. In nucleotides, the CDR3 is TGTGCCAGCAGCCTATACGCCGTCTACGAGCAGTACTTC. Its protein product is CASSLYAVYEQYF.

The V call is TRBV2, the J call TRBJ1-1, with D possibly being TRBD1 (6 bases). There are 13 residues in the CDR3. The germline V gene encodes CDR1 SNHLY and CDR2 FYNNEI. The V end lost 5 bases, the J end lost 3 bases, and 10 bases lay between the germline ends. In DNA, the CDR3 is TGTGCCAGCAGTACGACAGGATACACTGAAGCTTTCTTT. Residues: CASSTTGYTEAFF.

V is TRBV19 and J is TRBJ1-1; no definite D call. The CDR3 runs 14 residues. The germline V gene encodes CDR1 LNHDA and CDR2 SQIVND (reference sequence). Trimming cost V 2 bases and J 1 base, with 8 bases left between them. This CDR3 reads CASSIRLQNTEAFF. CDR3 nucleotide sequence: TGTGCCAGTAGTATACGACTGCAGAACACTGAAGCTTTCTTT.

Note on this clone: Sequence at one end of the junction differs from germline and may be a read error. Distinct nucleotide sequences in the sample also encode this CDR3. The gene calls are TRBV30 and TRBJ1-1; D remains unclear. Germline values: CDR1 GTSNPN, CDR2 SVGIG (reference sequence). The CDR3 spans 13 residues. The CDR3 is CAWSVQGWTEAFF. CDR3 DNA sequence: TGTGCCTGGAGTGTTCAAGGGTGGACTGAAGCCTTCTTT.

The V and J genes are TRBV27 and TRBJ2-2; 10 bases map to TRBD1. The CDR3 length is 19 residues. Germline CDR1 and CDR2: MNHEY and SMNVEV (reference sequence). V lost 7 bases and J lost 6; bases outside the gene matches: 20. The CDR3 DNA reads TGTGCCAGCACCTCGGCGGTTCTTAGGGGACAGGGGAAATCCGGGGAGCTGTTTTTT. It specifies CASTSAVLRGQGKSGELFF.

This chain connects TRBV6-4 to TRBJ1-4, with 7 bases matching TRBD1. The V segment lost 6 bases and the J segment 3 bases; nucleotides outside the gene matches: 7. Germline V gene data show CDR1 as MRHNA and CDR2 as SNTAGT. The CDR3 length is 15 residues. CDR3 coding DNA: TGTGCCAGCAGCGCGACAGGGCTACCTAATGAAAAACTGTTTTTT. Protein product: CASSATGLPNEKLFF.

The V gene is TRBV19, the J gene TRBJ2-7; D perhaps matches TRBD1 (6 bases). This CDR3 has 14 amino acids. The V end was cut by 5 bases, the J end by 3 bases, with 14 bases between. CDR1 is LNHDA, CDR2 SQIVND, per germline (reference sequence). Here the CDR3 reads CASSSTGTHYEQYF. CDR3 in DNA: TGTGCCAGTAGTTCTACAGGGACCCACTACGAGCAGTACTTC.

V usage is TRBV4-3 and J usage is TRBJ2-7, with D uncertain. CDR1 is LGHNA and CDR2 is YSLEER in the germline V gene. CDR3 length: 16 amino acids. Trimming left V 0 bases short and J 3 bases short, with 15 bases between. The CDR3 is CASSQENGPPLYEQYF. CDR3 DNA: TGCGCCAGCAGCCAAGAGAACGGACCCCCCCTCTACGAGCAGTACTTC.

The chain links TRBV6-1 to TRBJ2-5; tentatively, D is TRBD1 or TRBD2 (6 bases each). The germline CDR1 and CDR2 sequences are MNHNS and SASEGT. The CDR3 consists of 13 residues. Trimming cost V 4 bases and J 5 bases, with 11 bases left between them. CDR3 residues: CASSAIGGETQYF. In DNA, the CDR3 is TGTGCCAGCAGTGCCATCGGGGGCGAGACCCAGTACTTC.

This clone was picked up one time. This chain connects TRBV7-9 to TRBJ1-2; 8 positions match TRBD1. CDR1 SEHNR and CDR2 FQNEAQ come from the germline V gene (reference sequence). This CDR3 spans 16 amino acids. V lost 1 base to trimming and J lost 0 bases; unmatched junction nucleotides: 4. The CDR3, as DNA: TGTGCCAGCAGCTTAGGAGGGACAGGAGCTAACTATGGCTACACCTTC. This codes for CASSLGGTGANYGYTF.

The gene calls are TRBV6-1 and TRBJ2-1; D call uncertain. The CDR3 covers 12 residues. V lost 8 bases and J lost 4, with 9 bases in between. From germline, CDR1 is MNHNS and CDR2 SASEGT. CDR3 sequence reads: CASVLGYNEQFF. CDR3 sequence (DNA): TGTGCCAGCGTGCTGGGATACAATGAGCAGTTCTTC.

The chain couples TRBV11-2 to TRBJ2-1; tentatively, D is TRBD2 (5 bases). Germline lookup yields CDR1 SGHAT and CDR2 FQNNGV. V lost 8 bases and J 7 bases, leaving 24 bases between the germline ends. The CDR3 length is 16 residues. CDR3 nucleotide sequence: TGTGCCAGCGCCTTGCGGGCTAGCATGGTATGGAATGAGCAGTTCTTC. Translated: CASALRASMVWNEQFF. The variable domain in full, completed from reference TRBV11-2 and TRBJ2-1, reads EAGVAQSPRYKIIEKRQSVAFWCNPISGHATLYWYQQILGQGPKLLIQFQNNGVVDDSQLPKDRFSAERLKGVDSTLKIQPAKLEDSAVYLCASALRASMVWNEQFFGPGTRLTVL.

This chain links TRBV28 with TRBJ2-1, with 10 bases fitting TRBD2. V trimming: 8 bases; J trimming: 0 bases; junction bases outside the gene matches: 7. The CDR3 consists of 16 residues. CDR1 MDHEN and CDR2 SYDVKM come from the germline V gene. In DNA form, the CDR3 reads TGTGCCAGCCATGGACTAGCGGTCAACTCCTACAATGAGCAGTTCTTC. It is translated as CASHGLAVNSYNEQFF.

This rearrangement joins TRBV7-2 to TRBJ2-5, with 14 bases lining up with TRBD2. Germline CDR1 is SGHTA and CDR2 is FQGNSA. The junction had 13 bases not matched to a gene; V was cut back by 4 bases and J by 6 bases. The CDR3 spans 18 residues. The CDR3 loop is CASSSYRPWTSGRQTQYF. CDR3 bases: TGTGCCAGCAGCTCCTACCGACCCTGGACTAGCGGGAGGCAGACCCAGTACTTC.

The chain is built from TRBV6-5 and TRBJ1-2; tentative D call: TRBD1 (5 bases). This CDR3 region has 15 residues. The V end was cut by 2 bases, the J end by 6 bases, with 16 bases between. Germline CDR1 MNHEY, CDR2 SVGAGI. This CDR3 is CASSYGAWAGDGYTF. The DNA for the CDR3 is TGTGCCAGCAGTTACGGGGCTTGGGCCGGGGATGGCTACACCTTC.

There are a few counts of this clone. This chain uses TRBV4-3 with TRBJ1-4; TRBD1 matches 8 bases. Losses at the gene ends were 0 bases for V and 7 bases for J; bases not matched to a gene: 10. CDR1 is LGHNA and CDR2 is YSLEER in the germline V gene. CDR3 length: 17 amino acids. The CDR3 DNA is TGCGCCAGCAGCCAAGACTTTGGCCAGGGGGCATTTGAAAAACTGTTTTTT. It is translated as CASSQDFGQGAFEKLFF.

The chain joins TRBV7-3 to TRBJ1-4; D call uncertain. CDR1 SGHTA and CDR2 FQGTGA come from the germline V gene. The CDR3 has 13 amino acids. Between the trimmed V and J ends, which lost 5 bases and 8 bases, there was a span of 12 bases. This chain's CDR3 is CASSPTDLEKLFF. The CDR3 DNA follows: TGTGCCAGCAGCCCCACGGACCTAGAAAAACTGTTTTTT.

This clone is a singleton in its sample. The chain couples TRBV5-8 to TRBJ1-1; TRBD1 aligns across 7 bases. Looked up from germline, CDR1 is SGHTS and CDR2 is YDEGEE. Trimming cost V 4 bases and J 8 bases; bases outside gene matches: 11. This CDR3 has 14 residues. CDR3 bases: TGTGCCAGCAGCATAGACCGGACAGGAAAAGAAGCTTTCTTT. This sequence encodes CASSIDRTGKEAFF.

This clone appeared a single time. The rearrangement joins TRBV19 to TRBJ2-7, with TRBD2 matching 7 bases. Trimming at V came to 8 bases and at J to 3 bases, leaving 7 bases not matched to a gene. The CDR3 is made up of 13 amino acids. The V gene's germline CDR1 is LNHDA and CDR2 SQIVND (reference sequence). CDR3 residues: CASAAGGIYEQYF. The CDR3 nucleotides are TGTGCCAGTGCTGCCGGGGGGATCTACGAGCAGTACTTC.

CDR3 region: CAISATGDSSYGYTF. For the CDR3, the DNA is TGTGCCATCAGTGCCACAGGGGACTCGAGCTATGGCTACACCTTC. The genes are TRBV10-3 and TRBJ1-2; 7 bases fit TRBD1. The CDR3 contains 15 residues. Germline V lookup: CDR1 ENHRY, CDR2 SYGVKD. The J segment lost 4 bases and the V segment lost 4 bases, leaving 9 bases of the junction unmatched.

The rearrangement links TRBV7-2 to TRBJ1-2; 8 positions match TRBD1. The CDR3 consists of 13 residues. V was pared by 2 bases and J by 8 bases, with 4 bases of the junction left unmatched. The V gene's germline CDR1 is SGHTA and CDR2 FQGNSA. The CDR3 sequence is CASSLQGAPGYTF. In DNA, the CDR3 is TGTGCCAGCAGCTTACAGGGGGCCCCGGGCTACACCTTC.

The CDR3 sequence is CASSPGLQLRYEQYF. The CDR3 coding sequence is TGTGCCAGCAGCCCCGGACTACAGCTCCGCTACGAGCAGTACTTC. This sequence joins TRBV7-7 and TRBJ2-7; a weak D match, TRBD2 (6 bases). Trimming took off 5 bases at V and 3 bases at J, with 17 bases between the two ends. Germline CDR1 SSHAT, CDR2 FNYEAQ (reference sequence). The CDR3 length is 15 residues.

The V call is TRBV28, the J call TRBJ2-7; 9 bases agree with TRBD2. This CDR3 is built from 16 residues. Germline CDR1 reads MDHEN; CDR2 reads SYDVKM. V gave up 6 bases and J gave up 4 bases; unmatched junction bases: 13. CDR3 nucleotides: TGTGCCAGCAGCCCTACCGTAGCGGGAGTAGTATACGAGCAGTACTTC. Encoded protein: CASSPTVAGVVYEQYF. Based on the CDR3 plus reference TRBV28 and TRBJ2-7, the full variable domain is DVKVTQSSRYLVKRTGEKVFLECVQDMDHENMFWYRQDPGLGLRLIYFSYDVKMKEKGDIPEGYSVSREKKERFSLILESASTNQTSMYLCASSPTVAGVVYEQYFGPGTRLTVT.

V usage is TRBV27 and J usage is TRBJ2-1, with 8 positions matching TRBD2. The germline CDR1 and CDR2 sequences are MNHEY and SMNVEV (reference sequence). With V trimmed by 2 bases and J by 10 bases, 13 bases remained unmatched. The CDR3 is made up of 16 amino acids. CDR3: CASSLASVGLAGEQFF. The CDR3 DNA reads TGTGCCAGCAGTTTAGCCTCGGTTGGATTAGCGGGAGAGCAGTTCTTC.

In nucleotides, the CDR3 is TGTGCCAGCAGACCGAACGTGAACACTGAAGCTTTCTTT. Amino acids: CASRPNVNTEAFF. The chain joins TRBV27 to TRBJ1-1, with no clear D. The CDR3 contains 13 residues. V lost 6 bases and J lost 0, with 8 bases in between. CDR1 MNHEY and CDR2 SMNVEV come from the germline V gene (reference sequence).

This clone was observed once. The sample contains more than one DNA sequence encoding this CDR3. The chain links TRBV4-2 to TRBJ1-5; TRBD1 might be the D (6 bases). CDR1 and CDR2 from the germline V gene are LGHNA and YNFKEQ. This CDR3 is 22 amino acids long. The ends were cut back, 0 bases at V and 4 bases at J, with 31 bases in the middle. This chain's CDR3 is CASSQDRGQRGMLAYSNQPQHF. CDR3 sequence (DNA): TGTGCCAGCAGCCAAGATCGGGGGCAGCGCGGCATGCTGGCCTATAGTAATCAGCCCCAGCATTTT.

J is TRBJ1-3 and V is TRBV7-6, with unresolved D. This CDR3 is 16 amino acids long. Per germline, CDR1 SGHVS and CDR2 FNYEAQ. Trimming left V 5 bases short and J 0 bases short, with 14 bases between. CDR3 bases: TGTGCCAGCAGCAAAGCCGGGCATCTCTCTGGAAACACCATATATTTT. Translation gives CASSKAGHLSGNTIYF. Variable domain in full (rest from reference TRBV7-6 and TRBJ1-3): GAGVSQSPRYKVTKRGQDVALRCDPISGHVSLYWYRQALGQGPEFLTYFNYEAQQDKSGLPNDRFSAERPEGSISTLTIQRTEQRDSAMYRCASSKAGHLSGNTIYFGEGSWLTVV.

The chain combines TRBV30 with TRBJ2-5; D is ambiguous. The V and J ends lost 2 bases and 2 bases respectively, with 12 bases between them. This CDR3 comprises 14 residues. Germline V CDR1 and CDR2: GTSNPN, SVGIG (reference sequence). CDR3 loop: CAWSNERDQETQYF. Written as DNA, the CDR3 is TGTGCCTGGAGTAATGAGCGAGATCAAGAGACCCAGTACTTC.

The CDR3 bases are TGTGCCACCAGCAGAGATCCACCCGGGACCGGGGAGACCCAGTACTTC. It yields the protein CATSRDPPGTGETQYF. This sequence joins TRBV15 and TRBJ2-5, with D perhaps assigned TRBD1 or TRBD2 (5 bases each). V shed 0 bases and J shed 5 bases, with 16 bases lying between them. Germline loops: CDR1 LNHNV, CDR2 YYDKDF (reference sequence). The CDR3 loop spans 16 amino acids.